The T cell receptor beta chain under discussion was sequenced for a study of Graves' ophthalmopathy and Graves' hyperthyroidism. V was pared by 3 bases and J by 5 bases, with 13 bases between. The CDR3 length is 14 residues. The sequenced template was RNA, covering the TCR beta CDR3 region. RT-PCR was first run with HTBI primers, then multiplex PCR in a second round. TCRdb reprocessed the multiplex PCR reads with MiXCR, giving one entry per CDR3 protein. Altogether hundreds of thousands of distinct CDR3 sequences are present, approximately 15% being singletons, with the ten largest covering approximately 7%.

The genes are TRBV12-3 or TRBV12-4 and TRBJ1-2, with D possibly matching TRBD1 (5 bases). This TCR came from a woman aged 18-30 years with stable Graves' hyperthyroidism. Sequences were obtained from peripheral blood. This CDR3 reads CASSLPGRRYGYTF. CDR3 nucleotides: TGTGCCAGCAGTTTGCCGGGACGGAGGTATGGCTACACCTTC.